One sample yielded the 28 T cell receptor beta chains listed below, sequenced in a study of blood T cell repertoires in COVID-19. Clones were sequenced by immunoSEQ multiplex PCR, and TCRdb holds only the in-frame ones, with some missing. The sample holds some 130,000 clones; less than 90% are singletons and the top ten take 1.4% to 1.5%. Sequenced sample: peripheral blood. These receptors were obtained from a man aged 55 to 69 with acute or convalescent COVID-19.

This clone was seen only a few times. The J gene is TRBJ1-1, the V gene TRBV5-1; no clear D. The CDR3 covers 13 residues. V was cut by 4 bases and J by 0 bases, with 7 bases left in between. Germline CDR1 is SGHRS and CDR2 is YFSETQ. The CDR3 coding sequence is TGCGCCAGCAGCATTACACTGAACACTGAAGCTTTCTTT. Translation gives CASSITLNTEAFF. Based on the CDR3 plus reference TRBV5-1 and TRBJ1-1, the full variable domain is KAGVTQTPRYLIKTRGQQVTLSCSPISGHRSVSWYQQTPGQGLQFLFEYFSETQRNKGNFPGRFSGRQFSNSRSEMNVSTLELGDSALYLCASSITLNTEAFFGQGTRLTVV.

The chain's CDR3 is CASSAGTGGSYEQYF. The DNA for the CDR3 is TGTGCCAGCAGCGCCGGGACAGGGGGCTCCTACGAGCAGTACTTC. The chain is built from TRBV9 and TRBJ2-7; 11 bases align to TRBD1. CDR1 is SGDLS, CDR2 YYNGEE, per germline. Losses at the gene ends were 3 bases for V and 0 bases for J; bases not matched to a gene: 2. CDR3 size: 15 residues.

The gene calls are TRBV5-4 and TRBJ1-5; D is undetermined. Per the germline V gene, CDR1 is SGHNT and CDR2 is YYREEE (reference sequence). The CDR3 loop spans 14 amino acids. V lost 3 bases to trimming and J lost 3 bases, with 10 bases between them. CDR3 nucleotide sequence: TGTGCCAGCAGCTCCGGAGGAGACAATCAGCCCCAGCATTTT. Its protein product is CASSSGGDNQPQHF.

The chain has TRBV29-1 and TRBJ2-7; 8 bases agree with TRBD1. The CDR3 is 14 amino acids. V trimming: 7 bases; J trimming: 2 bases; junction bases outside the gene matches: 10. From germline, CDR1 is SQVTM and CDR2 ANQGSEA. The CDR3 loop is CSADEGTGAYEQYF. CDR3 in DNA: TGCAGCGCTGACGAGGGGACAGGAGCCTACGAGCAGTACTTC.

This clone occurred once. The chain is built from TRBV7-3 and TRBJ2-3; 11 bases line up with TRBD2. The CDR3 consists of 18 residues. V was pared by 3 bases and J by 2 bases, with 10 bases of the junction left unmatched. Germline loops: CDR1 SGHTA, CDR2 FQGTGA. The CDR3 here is CASSFTSGGLTNTDTQYF. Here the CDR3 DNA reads TGTGCCAGCAGCTTCACTAGCGGGGGCCTTACTAACACAGATACGCAGTATTTT.

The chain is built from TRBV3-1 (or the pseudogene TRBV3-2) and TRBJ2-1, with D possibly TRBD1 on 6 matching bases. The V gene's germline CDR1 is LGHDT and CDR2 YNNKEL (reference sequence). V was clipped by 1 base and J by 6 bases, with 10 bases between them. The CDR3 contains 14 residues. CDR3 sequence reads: CASSQVWDINEQFF. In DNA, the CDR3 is TGTGCCAGCAGCCAAGTATGGGACATCAATGAGCAGTTCTTC.

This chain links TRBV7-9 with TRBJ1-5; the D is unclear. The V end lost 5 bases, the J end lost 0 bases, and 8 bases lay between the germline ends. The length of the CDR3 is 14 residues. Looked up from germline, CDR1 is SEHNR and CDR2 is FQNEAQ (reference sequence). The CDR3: CASSQENSNQPQHF. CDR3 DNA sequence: TGTGCCAGCAGCCAGGAAAATAGCAATCAGCCCCAGCATTTT.

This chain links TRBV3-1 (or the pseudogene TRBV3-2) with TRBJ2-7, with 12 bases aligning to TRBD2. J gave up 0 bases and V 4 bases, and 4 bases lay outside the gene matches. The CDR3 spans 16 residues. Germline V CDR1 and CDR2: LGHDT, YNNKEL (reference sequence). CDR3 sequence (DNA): TGTGCCAGCAGCCCGCGGACTAGCGGGAACTCCTACGAGCAGTACTTC. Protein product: CASSPRTSGNSYEQYF.

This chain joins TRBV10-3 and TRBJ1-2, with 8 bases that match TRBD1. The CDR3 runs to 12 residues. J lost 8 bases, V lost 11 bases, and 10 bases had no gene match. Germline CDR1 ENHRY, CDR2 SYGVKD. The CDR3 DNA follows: TGTGCCTCGCAGGGGGCTCCCAGGGGCTACACCTTC. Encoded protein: CASQGAPRGYTF.

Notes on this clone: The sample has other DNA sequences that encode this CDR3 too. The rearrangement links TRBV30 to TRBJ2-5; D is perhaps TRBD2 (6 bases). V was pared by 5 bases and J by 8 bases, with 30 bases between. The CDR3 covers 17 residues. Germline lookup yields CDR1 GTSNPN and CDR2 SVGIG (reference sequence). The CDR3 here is CAWGSDGAGFPSETQYF. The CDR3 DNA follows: TGTGCCTGGGGATCCGACGGTGCGGGATTCCCTTCTGAAACCCAGTACTTC.

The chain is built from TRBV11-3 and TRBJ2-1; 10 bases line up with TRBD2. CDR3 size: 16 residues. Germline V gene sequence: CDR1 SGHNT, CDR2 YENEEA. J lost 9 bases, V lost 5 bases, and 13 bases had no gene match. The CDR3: CASSPQGAGGPPEQFF. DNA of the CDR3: TGTGCCAGCAGCCCCCAGGGAGCGGGAGGGCCCCCTGAGCAGTTCTTC. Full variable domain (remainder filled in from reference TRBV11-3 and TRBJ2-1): EAGVVQSPRYKIIEKKQPVAFWCNPISGHNTLYWYLQNLGQGPELLIRYENEEAVDDSQLPKDRFSAERLKGVDSTLKIQPAELGDSAVYLCASSPQGAGGPPEQFFGPGTRLTVL.

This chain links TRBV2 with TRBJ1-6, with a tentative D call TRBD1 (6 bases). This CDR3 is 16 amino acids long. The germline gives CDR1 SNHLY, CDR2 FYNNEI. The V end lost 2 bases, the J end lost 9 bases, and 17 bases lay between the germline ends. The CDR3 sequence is CASSERQAKISSPLHF. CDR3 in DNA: TGTGCCAGCAGTGAAAGACAGGCCAAAATCTCTTCACCCCTCCACTTT.

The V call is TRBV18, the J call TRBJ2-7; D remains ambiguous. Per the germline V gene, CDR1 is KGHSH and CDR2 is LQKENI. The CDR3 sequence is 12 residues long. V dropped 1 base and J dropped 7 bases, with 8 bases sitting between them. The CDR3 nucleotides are TGTGCCAGCTCACCACAGACTGGTGAGCAGTACTTC. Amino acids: CASSPQTGEQYF. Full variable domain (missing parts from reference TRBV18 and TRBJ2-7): NAGVMQNPRHLVRRRGQEARLRCSPMKGHSHVYWYRQLPEEGLKFMVYLQKENIIDESGMPKERFSAEFPKEGPSILRIQQVVRGDSAAYFCASSPQTGEQYFGPGTRLTVT.

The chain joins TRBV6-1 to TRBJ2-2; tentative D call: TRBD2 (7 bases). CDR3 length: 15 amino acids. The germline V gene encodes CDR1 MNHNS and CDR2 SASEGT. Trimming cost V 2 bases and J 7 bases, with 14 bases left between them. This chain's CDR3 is CASSEHGGRGGELFF. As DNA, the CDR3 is TGTGCCAGCAGTGAACACGGGGGGCGCGGCGGGGAGCTGTTTTTT.

This chain's CDR3 is CASSFLGTPYQPQHF. The CDR3 DNA sequence: TGTGCCAGCAGCTTCCTCGGGACTCCCTATCAGCCCCAGCATTTT. J is TRBJ1-5 and V is TRBV5-4; the D gene is possibly TRBD1 (5 bases). From germline, CDR1 is SGHNT and CDR2 YYREEE (reference sequence). Trimming cost V 2 bases and J 5 bases, with 14 bases left between them. The CDR3 sequence is 15 residues long.

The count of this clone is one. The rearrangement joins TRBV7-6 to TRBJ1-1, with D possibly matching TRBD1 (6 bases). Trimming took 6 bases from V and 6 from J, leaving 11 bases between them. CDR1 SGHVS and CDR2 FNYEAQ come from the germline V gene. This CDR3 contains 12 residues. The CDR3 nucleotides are TGTGCCAGCAGGGCCCAGGGGTCTGAAGCTTTCTTT. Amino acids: CASRAQGSEAFF.

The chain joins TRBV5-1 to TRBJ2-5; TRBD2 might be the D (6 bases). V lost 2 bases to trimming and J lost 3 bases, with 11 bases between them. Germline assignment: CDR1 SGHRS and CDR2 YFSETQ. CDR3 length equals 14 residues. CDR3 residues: CASSLVTREETQYF. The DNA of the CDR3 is TGCGCCAGCAGCTTAGTGACTAGAGAAGAGACCCAGTACTTC.

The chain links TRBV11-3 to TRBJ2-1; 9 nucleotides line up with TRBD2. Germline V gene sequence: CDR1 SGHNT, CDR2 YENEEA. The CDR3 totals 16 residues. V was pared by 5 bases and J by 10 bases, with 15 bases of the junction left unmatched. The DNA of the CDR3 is TGTGCCAGCAGCCCCCTGGGGGGCGGGGGGGCCGAGGAGCAGTTCTTC. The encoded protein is CASSPLGGGGAEEQFF.

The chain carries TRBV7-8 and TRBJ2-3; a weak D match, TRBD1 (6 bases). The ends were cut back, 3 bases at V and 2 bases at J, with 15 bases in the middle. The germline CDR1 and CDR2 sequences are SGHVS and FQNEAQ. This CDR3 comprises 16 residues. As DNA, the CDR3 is TGTGCCAGCAGCTTGGTGACGGGACACCCCACAGATACGCAGTATTTT. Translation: CASSLVTGHPTDTQYF.

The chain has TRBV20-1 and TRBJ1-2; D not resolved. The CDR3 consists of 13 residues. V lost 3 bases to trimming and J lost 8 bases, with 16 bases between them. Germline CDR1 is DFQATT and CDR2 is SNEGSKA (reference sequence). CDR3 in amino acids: CSASRSGIEGYTF. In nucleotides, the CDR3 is TGCAGTGCTAGTCGGAGCGGTATAGAGGGCTACACCTTC.

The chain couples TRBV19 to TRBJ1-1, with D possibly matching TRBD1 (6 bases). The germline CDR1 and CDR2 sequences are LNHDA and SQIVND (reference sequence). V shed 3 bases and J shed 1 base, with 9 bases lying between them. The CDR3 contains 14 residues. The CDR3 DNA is TGTGCCAGTAGTATCACAGGGAAGAACACTGAAGCTTTCTTT. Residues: CASSITGKNTEAFF.

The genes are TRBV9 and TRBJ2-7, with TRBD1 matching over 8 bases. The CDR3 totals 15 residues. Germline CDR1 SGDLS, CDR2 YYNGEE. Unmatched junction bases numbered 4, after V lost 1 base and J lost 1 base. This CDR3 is CASSVNGQGSYEQYF. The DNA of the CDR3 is TGTGCCAGCAGCGTAAACGGACAGGGTTCCTACGAGCAGTACTTC.

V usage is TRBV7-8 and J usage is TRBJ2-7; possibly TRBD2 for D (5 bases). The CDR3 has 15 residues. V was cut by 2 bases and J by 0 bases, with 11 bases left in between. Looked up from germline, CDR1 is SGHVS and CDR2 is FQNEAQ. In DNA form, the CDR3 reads TGTGCCAGCAGCTTAAGAGGGCGGTCCTCCTACGAGCAGTACTTC. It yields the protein CASSLRGRSSYEQYF.

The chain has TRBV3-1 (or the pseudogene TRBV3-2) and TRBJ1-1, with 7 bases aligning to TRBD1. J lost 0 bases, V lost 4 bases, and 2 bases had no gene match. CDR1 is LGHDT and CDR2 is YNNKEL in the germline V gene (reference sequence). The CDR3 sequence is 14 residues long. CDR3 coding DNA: TGTGCCAGCAGCCCCGGGACAGTGAACACTGAAGCTTTCTTT. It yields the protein CASSPGTVNTEAFF.

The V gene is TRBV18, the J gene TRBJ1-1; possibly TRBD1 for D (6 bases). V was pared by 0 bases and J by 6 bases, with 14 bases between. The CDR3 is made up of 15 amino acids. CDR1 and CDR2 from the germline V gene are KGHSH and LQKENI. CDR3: CASSPPIRGFSEAFF. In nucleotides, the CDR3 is TGTGCCAGCTCACCACCGATTAGGGGGTTCTCTGAAGCTTTCTTT. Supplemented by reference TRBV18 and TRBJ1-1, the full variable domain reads NAGVMQNPRHLVRRRGQEARLRCSPMKGHSHVYWYRQLPEEGLKFMVYLQKENIIDESGMPKERFSAEFPKEGPSILRIQQVVRGDSAAYFCASSPPIRGFSEAFFGQGTRLTVV.

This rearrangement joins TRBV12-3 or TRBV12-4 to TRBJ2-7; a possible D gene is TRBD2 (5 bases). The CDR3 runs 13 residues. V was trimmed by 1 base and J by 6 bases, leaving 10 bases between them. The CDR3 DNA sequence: TGTGCCAGCAGTTTAGGAGGGTCGGGCGAGCAGTACTTC. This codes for CASSLGGSGEQYF.

CDR3 DNA: TGTGCCAGCTCACCAGGTTTTGAGAATGAAAAACTGTTTTTT. Protein sequence: CASSPGFENEKLFF. V gene TRBV18 combines with J gene TRBJ1-4; D is unclear. V shed 2 bases and J shed 5 bases, with 9 bases lying between them. Germline loops: CDR1 KGHSH, CDR2 LQKENI. CDR3 length equals 14 residues.

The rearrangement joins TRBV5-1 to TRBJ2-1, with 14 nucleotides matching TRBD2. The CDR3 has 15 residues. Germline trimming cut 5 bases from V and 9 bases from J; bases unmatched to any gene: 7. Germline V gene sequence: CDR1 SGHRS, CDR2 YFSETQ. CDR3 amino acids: CASRYGTSGSGEQFF. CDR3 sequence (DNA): TGCGCCAGCAGATATGGGACTAGCGGGAGTGGTGAGCAGTTCTTC.